These T cell receptor beta chains were read from a single sample in a study of beta chain features in type 1 diabetes. Here immunoSEQ multiplex PCR was the method, and the copy in TCRdb shows in-frame clones only, minus some. The repertoire includes about 370,000 clones, about 16% of them detected once, and 0.019% sits in the top ten. Sequenced input: naive CD4+ T cells from blood. These receptors came from a woman aged 18-29 years in good health. Both conserved end residues are part of each CDR3. Fields, in order: J gene, D gene, clone size, V gene, CDR3 DNA, CDR3 protein. D genes are given only for firm matches. Size tells how often a clone was seen (once, few, many) or the class of an expanded clone, and some rows leave it out.

j_call: TRBJ2-1; d_call: NA; clone_size: NA; v_call: TRBV9; cdr3_nt: TGTGCCAGCAGCGTAGCTACTGGTGGGAGAGCCTACAATGAGCAGTTCTTC; cdr3_aa: CASSVATGGRAYNEQFF
j_call: TRBJ2-4; d_call: TRBD1; clone_size: NA; v_call: TRBV2; cdr3_nt: TGTGCCAGCAGTACAGGGGGCCCCATTCAGTACTTC; cdr3_aa: CASSTGGPIQYF
j_call: TRBJ2-3; d_call: NA; clone_size: few; v_call: TRBV6-5; cdr3_nt: TGTGCCAGCAGTTACGACTCCACAGATACGCAGTATTTT; cdr3_aa: CASSYDSTDTQYF
j_call: TRBJ1-2; d_call: TRBD1; clone_size: NA; v_call: TRBV11-2; cdr3_nt: TGTGCCAGCAGCTTTTCGACAGGGGAGGACTATGGCTACACCTTC; cdr3_aa: CASSFSTGEDYGYTF
j_call: TRBJ2-7; d_call: NA; clone_size: few; v_call: TRBV30; cdr3_nt: TGTGCCTGGAGCGTGTTGGGCAGAAACGAGCAGTACTTC; cdr3_aa: CAWSVLGRNEQYF
j_call: TRBJ2-1; d_call: NA; clone_size: NA; v_call: TRBV5-1; cdr3_nt: TGCGCCAGCAGCTTGGCCGCAGGGGCCTACAATGAGCAGTTCTTC; cdr3_aa: CASSLAAGAYNEQFF
j_call: TRBJ2-7; d_call: NA; clone_size: few; v_call: TRBV7-8; cdr3_nt: TGTGCCAGCAGCTTACTTTCGACAATCGTCTCCTACGAGCAGTACTTC; cdr3_aa: CASSLLSTIVSYEQYF
j_call: TRBJ2-3; d_call: TRBD2; clone_size: NA; v_call: TRBV4-1; cdr3_nt: TGCGCCAGCAGCCCTCTCGGGACTAGCGGGAGCACAGATACGCAGTATTTT; cdr3_aa: CASSPLGTSGSTDTQYF
j_call: TRBJ2-7; d_call: NA; clone_size: NA; v_call: TRBV7-2; cdr3_nt: TGTGCCAGCAGCTTAAGGGGGGGCAGTTCCTACGAGCAGTACTTC; cdr3_aa: CASSLRGGSSYEQYF
j_call: TRBJ1-2; d_call: NA; clone_size: NA; v_call: TRBV27; cdr3_nt: TGTGCCAGCAGTTTCCGGGCGCGGGGCTATGGCTACACCTTC; cdr3_aa: CASSFRARGYGYTF
j_call: TRBJ2-7; d_call: NA; clone_size: NA; v_call: TRBV6-5; cdr3_nt: TGTGCCAGCAGTCAGGGTTTCTACGAGCAGTACTTC; cdr3_aa: CASSQGFYEQYF
j_call: TRBJ1-1; d_call: NA; clone_size: few; v_call: TRBV7-9; cdr3_nt: TGTGCCAGCAGCTTAGCATCCCGAGCTTTCTTT; cdr3_aa: CASSLASRAFF
j_call: TRBJ2-1; d_call: TRBD2; clone_size: few; v_call: TRBV14; cdr3_nt: TGTGCCAGCAGCCAAGATAGCGGGAGTAGGTACAATGAGCAGTTCTTC; cdr3_aa: CASSQDSGSRYNEQFF
j_call: TRBJ2-4; d_call: NA; clone_size: NA; v_call: TRBV7-2; cdr3_nt: TGTGCCAGCAGCTTAGGACTAGCCAAAAACATTCAGTACTTC; cdr3_aa: CASSLGLAKNIQYF
j_call: TRBJ2-7; d_call: TRBD1; clone_size: NA; v_call: TRBV15; cdr3_nt: TGTGCCACCAGCCGCAGGGACAGAACCTACGAGCAGTACTTC; cdr3_aa: CATSRRDRTYEQYF
j_call: TRBJ2-7; d_call: NA; clone_size: few; v_call: TRBV28; cdr3_nt: TGTGCCAGCAGCAGAGCCGGGAGTAGCTCCTACGAGCAGTACTTC; cdr3_aa: CASSRAGSSSYEQYF
j_call: TRBJ2-3; d_call: NA; clone_size: NA; v_call: TRBV28; cdr3_nt: TGTGCCAGCAGTTTCGGGAGAGTCACAGATACGCAGTATTTT; cdr3_aa: CASSFGRVTDTQYF
j_call: TRBJ2-7; d_call: NA; clone_size: few; v_call: TRBV28; cdr3_nt: TGTGCCAGCAGTGCCCATGCCGGGTCGGGTTGGAGGGAGCAGTACTTC; cdr3_aa: CASSAHAGSGWREQYF
j_call: TRBJ2-5; d_call: NA; clone_size: few; v_call: TRBV30; cdr3_nt: TGTGCCTGGAGTCATCCGGGACTTCAGGAGGAGACCCAGTACTTC; cdr3_aa: CAWSHPGLQEETQYF
j_call: TRBJ1-1; d_call: NA; clone_size: NA; v_call: TRBV29-1; cdr3_nt: TGCAGCGCCGTACTCCGTACTGAAGCTTTCTTT; cdr3_aa: CSAVLRTEAFF
j_call: TRBJ2-1; d_call: NA; clone_size: few; v_call: TRBV7-2; cdr3_nt: TGTGCCAGCAGCCCGCGTGGAGGGGGCTTCAATGAGCAGTTCTTC; cdr3_aa: CASSPRGGGFNEQFF
j_call: TRBJ1-2; d_call: NA; clone_size: NA; v_call: TRBV5-1; cdr3_nt: TGCGCCAGCAGCCCAGACAGCTATGGCTACACCTTC; cdr3_aa: CASSPDSYGYTF
j_call: TRBJ2-7; d_call: NA; clone_size: few; v_call: TRBV28; cdr3_nt: TGTGCCAGCAGTTTAGGAGACTTGGGGGGCGAGCAGTACTTC; cdr3_aa: CASSLGDLGGEQYF
j_call: TRBJ1-2; d_call: NA; clone_size: NA; v_call: TRBV4-1; cdr3_nt: TGCGCCAGCAGCCAAGAACGGCTGGGAGACTACACCTTC; cdr3_aa: CASSQERLGDYTF
j_call: TRBJ1-1; d_call: NA; clone_size: few; v_call: TRBV25-1; cdr3_nt: TGTGCCAGCAGTGAAACGGACAGATTGAACACTGAAGCTTTCTTT; cdr3_aa: CASSETDRLNTEAFF
j_call: TRBJ2-5; d_call: TRBD2; clone_size: few; v_call: TRBV11-2; cdr3_nt: TGTGCCAGCAGCCCAGAGCCTAGCGGGAGGTGGAAGACCCAGTACTTC; cdr3_aa: CASSPEPSGRWKTQYF
j_call: TRBJ2-1; d_call: NA; clone_size: NA; v_call: TRBV21-1; cdr3_nt: TGTGCCAGCACCCCCCCTTCCTACAATGAGCAGTTCTTC; cdr3_aa: CASTPPSYNEQFF
j_call: TRBJ2-7; d_call: TRBD2; clone_size: NA; v_call: TRBV9; cdr3_nt: TGTGCCAGCAGCCCTAGCGGGGGTTACGAGCAGTACTTC; cdr3_aa: CASSPSGGYEQYF
j_call: TRBJ2-7; d_call: NA; clone_size: few; v_call: TRBV4-3; cdr3_nt: TGCGCCAGCAGCCAAGATTCCAGGGGCATCGCATACGAGCAGTACTTC; cdr3_aa: CASSQDSRGIAYEQYF
j_call: TRBJ2-1; d_call: NA; clone_size: NA; v_call: TRBV9; cdr3_nt: TGTGCCAGCAGCGTCCAGACAGAGCATGAGCAGTTCTTC; cdr3_aa: CASSVQTEHEQFF
j_call: TRBJ2-5; d_call: NA; clone_size: NA; v_call: TRBV6-5; cdr3_nt: TGTGCCAGCAGCCTACAGGGCGGGCAGACCCAGTACTTC; cdr3_aa: CASSLQGGQTQYF
j_call: TRBJ2-1; d_call: TRBD1; clone_size: few; v_call: TRBV19; cdr3_nt: TGTGCCAGTAGTATACTAGGACAGGGTCACAATGAGCAGTTCTTC; cdr3_aa: CASSILGQGHNEQFF
j_call: TRBJ2-2; d_call: TRBD1; clone_size: NA; v_call: TRBV18; cdr3_nt: TGTGCCAGCTCACCAGCGACAGGGGGGACCGGGGAGCTGTTTTTT; cdr3_aa: CASSPATGGTGELFF
j_call: TRBJ1-1; d_call: NA; clone_size: few; v_call: TRBV29-1; cdr3_nt: TGCAGCGTTGAACCCCTGAGACAGGCGGAAGCTTTCTTT; cdr3_aa: CSVEPLRQAEAFF
j_call: TRBJ1-2; d_call: TRBD1; clone_size: NA; v_call: TRBV2; cdr3_nt: TGTGCCAGCAGCTTACAGGGGAACTATGGCTACACCTTC; cdr3_aa: CASSLQGNYGYTF
j_call: TRBJ2-6; d_call: NA; clone_size: NA; v_call: TRBV5-4; cdr3_nt: TGTGCCAGCAGCTTGGGTTTGGGGCAGGGGCGCTCTGGGGCCAACGTCCTGACTTTC; cdr3_aa: CASSLGLGQGRSGANVLTF
j_call: TRBJ1-5; d_call: NA; clone_size: NA; v_call: TRBV4-1; cdr3_nt: TGCGCCAGCAGCCAAGGCTTAGCGTATCATAGCAATCAGCCCCAGCATTTT; cdr3_aa: CASSQGLAYHSNQPQHF
j_call: TRBJ1-2; d_call: NA; clone_size: few; v_call: TRBV7-9; cdr3_nt: TGTGCCAGCAGCGCCCAGGTTCAGGGGAACTATGGCTACACCTTC; cdr3_aa: CASSAQVQGNYGYTF
j_call: TRBJ1-1; d_call: NA; clone_size: NA; v_call: TRBV6-6; cdr3_nt: TGTGCCAGCAGTTACTCTAACGGAGCTTTCTTT; cdr3_aa: CASSYSNGAFF